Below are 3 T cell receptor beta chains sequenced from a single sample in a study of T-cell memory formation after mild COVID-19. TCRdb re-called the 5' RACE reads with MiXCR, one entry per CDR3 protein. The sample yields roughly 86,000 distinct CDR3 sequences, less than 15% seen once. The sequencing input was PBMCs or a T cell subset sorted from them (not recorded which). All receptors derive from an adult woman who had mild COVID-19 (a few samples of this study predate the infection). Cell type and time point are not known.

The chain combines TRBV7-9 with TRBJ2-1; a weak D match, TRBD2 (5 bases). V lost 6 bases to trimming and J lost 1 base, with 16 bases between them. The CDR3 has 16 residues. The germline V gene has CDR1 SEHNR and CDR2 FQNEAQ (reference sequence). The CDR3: CASSPRLDSSYNEQFF. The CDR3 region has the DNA TGTGCCAGCAGTCCCCGATTGGACTCATCCTACAATGAGCAGTTCTTC. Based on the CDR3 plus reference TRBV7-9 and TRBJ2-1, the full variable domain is DTGVSQNPRHKITKRGQNVTFRCDPISEHNRLYWYRQTLGQGPEFLTYFQNEAQLEKSRLLSDRFSAERPKGSFSTLEIQRTEQGDSAMYLCASSPRLDSSYNEQFFGPGTRLTVL.

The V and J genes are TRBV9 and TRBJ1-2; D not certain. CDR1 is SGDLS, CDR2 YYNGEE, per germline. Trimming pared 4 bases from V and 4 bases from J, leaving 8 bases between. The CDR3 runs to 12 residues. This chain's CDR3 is CASSSAPYGYTF. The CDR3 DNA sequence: TGTGCCAGCAGCAGCGCACCCTATGGCTACACCTTC.

As DNA, the CDR3 is TGCAGTGCTGAGGGGTTTCCAGATACGCAGTATTTT. It encodes CSAEGFPDTQYF. This sequence joins TRBV20-1 and TRBJ2-3; D is possibly TRBD1 or TRBD2 (5 bases each). Germline CDR1 is DFQATT and CDR2 is SNEGSKA (reference sequence). The CDR3 sequence is 12 residues long. V lost 5 bases and J 4 bases, leaving 10 bases between the germline ends.